This TCR beta chain was documented in a study of shared clonotypes between healthy human individuals. Here immunoSEQ multiplex PCR was the method, and the copy in TCRdb shows in-frame clones only, minus some. The profile covers fewer than 800,000 clones, with 92% appearing a single time and 20% to 25% taken by the ten largest. V shed 4 bases, J shed 0 bases, and the junction held 4 bases outside the gene matches. The CDR3 sequence is 14 residues long. Per the germline V gene, CDR1 is SGHTS and CDR2 is YDEGEE. Naive CD8 cells, CD45RO-negative and positively selected for CCR7, excluded terminally differentiated effector memory CD45RA+ cells.

The sequenced material came from naive CD8+ T cells sorted from blood. The chain is built from TRBV5-8 and TRBJ2-7; 7 positions agree with TRBD1. The source is a man aged 30 to 39 in good health. The CDR3 nucleotides read TGTGCCAGCAGCGACCGGGACAGCTCCTACGAGCAGTACTTC. Its translation is CASSDRDSSYEQYF.